The TCR beta chain described here comes from a study of PD-1 blockade in classical Hodgkin lymphoma. On the study more broadly: It was nivolumab at 3 mg/kg, given intravenously every 2 weeks, that patients received. Study outcomes and limitations: Patients starting nivolumab less than 1 year after ASCT had lower diversity and were excluded from later analyses. Similar baseline diversity was found in complete responders and newly diagnosed patients.

Every one of the patients relapsed after autologous stem cell transplantation (brentuximab vedotin exposure was variable). Sequencing used immunoSEQ multiplex PCR; TCRdb keeps in-frame clones, though not all of them. The sample consists of roughly 32,000 clones, 80% to 90% of them appearing once. This clone was counted between two and nine times. What it recognizes is unknown. Relative to the germline gene, one junction end is altered; a read error may explain this. The CDR3 loop spans 15 amino acids. Germline V CDR1 and CDR2: MNHNS, SASEGT. This TCR was recovered from a human donor with classical Hodgkin lymphoma. V is TRBV6-1 and J is TRBJ2-6, with D unclear. The starting material was peripheral blood mononuclear cells (PBMCs), obtained at baseline. The CDR3 region has the DNA TGTGCCAGCAGTGTTACGAGTTCTGAGGCCAACGTCCTGACTTTC. Residues: CASSVTSSEANVLTF.